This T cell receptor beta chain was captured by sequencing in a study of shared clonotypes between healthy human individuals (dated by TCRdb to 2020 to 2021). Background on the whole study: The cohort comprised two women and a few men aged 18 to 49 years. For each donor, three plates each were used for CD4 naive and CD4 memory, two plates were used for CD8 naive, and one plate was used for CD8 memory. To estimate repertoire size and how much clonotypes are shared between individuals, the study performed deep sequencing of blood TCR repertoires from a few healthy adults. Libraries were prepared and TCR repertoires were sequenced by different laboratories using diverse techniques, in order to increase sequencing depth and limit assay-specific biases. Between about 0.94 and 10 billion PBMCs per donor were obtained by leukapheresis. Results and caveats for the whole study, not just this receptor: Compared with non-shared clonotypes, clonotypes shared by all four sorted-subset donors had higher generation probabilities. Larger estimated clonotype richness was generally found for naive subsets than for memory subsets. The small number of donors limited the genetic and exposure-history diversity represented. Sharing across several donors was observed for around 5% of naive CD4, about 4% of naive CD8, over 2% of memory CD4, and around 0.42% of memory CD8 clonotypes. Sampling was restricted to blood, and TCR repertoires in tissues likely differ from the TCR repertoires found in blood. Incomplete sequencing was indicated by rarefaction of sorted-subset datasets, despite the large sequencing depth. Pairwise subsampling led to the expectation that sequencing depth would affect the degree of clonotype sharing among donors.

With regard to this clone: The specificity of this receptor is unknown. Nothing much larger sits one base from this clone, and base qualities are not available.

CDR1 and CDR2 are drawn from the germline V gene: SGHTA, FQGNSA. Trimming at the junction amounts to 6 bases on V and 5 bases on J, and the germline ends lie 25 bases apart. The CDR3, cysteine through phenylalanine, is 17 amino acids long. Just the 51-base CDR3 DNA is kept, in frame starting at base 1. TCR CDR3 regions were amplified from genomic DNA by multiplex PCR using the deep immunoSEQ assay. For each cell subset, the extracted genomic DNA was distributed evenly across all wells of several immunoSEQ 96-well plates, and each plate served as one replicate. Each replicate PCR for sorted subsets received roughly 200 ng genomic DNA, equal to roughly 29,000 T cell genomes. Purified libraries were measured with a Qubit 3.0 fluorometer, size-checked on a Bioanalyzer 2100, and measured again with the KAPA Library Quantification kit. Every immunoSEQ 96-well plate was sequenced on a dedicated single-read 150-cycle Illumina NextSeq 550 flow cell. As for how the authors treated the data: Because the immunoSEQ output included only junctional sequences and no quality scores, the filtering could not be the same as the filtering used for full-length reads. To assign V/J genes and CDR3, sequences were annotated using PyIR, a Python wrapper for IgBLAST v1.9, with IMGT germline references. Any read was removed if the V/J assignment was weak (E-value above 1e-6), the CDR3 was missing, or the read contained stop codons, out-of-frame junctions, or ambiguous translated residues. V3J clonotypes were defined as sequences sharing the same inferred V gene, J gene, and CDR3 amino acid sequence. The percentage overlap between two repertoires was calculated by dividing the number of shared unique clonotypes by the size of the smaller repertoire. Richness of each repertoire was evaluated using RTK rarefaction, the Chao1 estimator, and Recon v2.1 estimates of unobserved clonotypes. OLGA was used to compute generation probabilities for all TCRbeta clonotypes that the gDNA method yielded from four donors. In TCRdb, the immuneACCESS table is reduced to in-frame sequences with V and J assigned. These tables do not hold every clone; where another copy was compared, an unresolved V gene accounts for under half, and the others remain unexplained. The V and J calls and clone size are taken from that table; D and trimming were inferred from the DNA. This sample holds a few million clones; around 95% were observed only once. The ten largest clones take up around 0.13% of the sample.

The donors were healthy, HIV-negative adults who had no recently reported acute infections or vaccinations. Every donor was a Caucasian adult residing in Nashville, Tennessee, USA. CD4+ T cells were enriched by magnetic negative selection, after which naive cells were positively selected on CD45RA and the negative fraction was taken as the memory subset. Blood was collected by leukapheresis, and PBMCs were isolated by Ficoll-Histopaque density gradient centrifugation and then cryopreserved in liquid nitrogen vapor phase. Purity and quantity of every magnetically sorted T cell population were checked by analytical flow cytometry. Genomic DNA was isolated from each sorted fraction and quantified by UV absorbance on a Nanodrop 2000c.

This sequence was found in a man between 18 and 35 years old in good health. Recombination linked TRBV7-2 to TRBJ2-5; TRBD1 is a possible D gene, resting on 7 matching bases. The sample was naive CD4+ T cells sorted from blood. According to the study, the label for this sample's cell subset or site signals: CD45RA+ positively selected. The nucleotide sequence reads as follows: TGTGCCAGCAGTTACCGACAGGGAGGAGTGTTATCGGAGACCCAGTACTTC. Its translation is CASSYRQGGVLSETQYF.